This TCR beta chain was observed in a study of cytomegalovirus exposure and HLA in healthy donors. Germline V gene sequence: CDR1 KGHSH, CDR2 LQKENI. The CDR3 covers 17 residues. Between the trimmed V and J ends, which lost 6 bases and 0 bases, there was a span of 15 bases. PCR employed 60 Vbeta and 13 Jbeta primers. Some clones are missing from TCRdb's copy, which holds only in-frame ones; the method was immunoSEQ multiplex PCR. The table shows 100,000 to 150,000 clones, with about 82% occurring only once. The chain uses TRBV18 and TRBJ2-6, with a tentative D call TRBD1 (6 bases). The sequence came from a boy between 10 and 17 years old in good health and CMV-seronegative. Sequencing input: PBMCs. Written as DNA, the CDR3 is TGTGCCAGCTCGCCGGTACAGGGATCCTCTGGGGCCAACGTCCTGACTTTC. Translation: CASSPVQGSSGANVLTF.